The 25 T cell receptor beta chains reported below all come from one sample, sequenced in a study of shared T cell receptors in the human thymus. The method was immunoSEQ multiplex PCR; TCRdb's version includes in-frame clones alone and lacks a portion of them. Of 450,000 to 650,000 clones listed, around 82% are singletons. Separately, the same data were catalogued under a study of human thymus T cells.

The sample consisted of thymocytes. The receptors derive from a boy in the first two years of life with a congenital heart defect.

The CDR3 region is CASSPFGSGNQPQHF. The CDR3 region has the DNA TGTGCCAGCAGTCCATTTGGAAGCGGGAATCAGCCCCAGCATTTT. The V and J genes are TRBV27 and TRBJ1-5; D gene ambiguous. This CDR3 comprises 15 residues. Germline CDR1 and CDR2: MNHEY and SMNVEV (reference sequence). V shed 5 bases and J shed 4 bases, with 15 bases lying between them.

The chain carries TRBV5-1 and TRBJ2-1, with TRBD2 matching 8 bases. CDR1 and CDR2 (germline): SGHRS, YFSETQ. After removal of 0 bases from V and 8 bases from J, the junction contained 4 bases not matched to a gene. CDR3 length: 14 amino acids. CDR3 protein: CASSLGLASYEQFF. CDR3 coding DNA: TGCGCCAGCAGCTTGGGACTAGCGAGCTATGAGCAGTTCTTC.

The chain combines TRBV30 with TRBJ1-1; D gene uncertain. Germline values: CDR1 GTSNPN, CDR2 SVGIG (reference sequence). The CDR3 has 15 residues. Trimming took off 2 bases at V and 2 bases at J, with 15 bases between the two ends. The CDR3 reads CAWSYPQKNNTEAFF. As DNA, the CDR3 is TGTGCCTGGAGTTACCCACAGAAAAACAACACTGAAGCTTTCTTT.

This chain uses TRBV5-1 with TRBJ2-7; 7 bases match TRBD2. The CDR3 is made up of 13 amino acids. Germline CDR1 SGHRS, CDR2 YFSETQ. V shed 4 bases and J 5 bases; nucleotides not matched to a gene: 6. CDR3 amino acids: CASSHGTNHEQYF. The CDR3 nucleotides are TGCGCCAGCAGCCACGGGACTAACCACGAGCAGTACTTC.

The chain joins TRBV5-4 to TRBJ2-3, with TRBD2 matching over 7 bases. With V trimmed by 5 bases and J by 1 base, 7 bases remained unmatched. CDR1 SGHNT and CDR2 YYREEE come from the germline V gene (reference sequence). The CDR3 totals 15 residues. The CDR3 loop reads CASRERAGRTDTQYF. CDR3 nucleotide sequence: TGTGCCAGCAGGGAACGAGCGGGGCGCACAGATACGCAGTATTTT. Supplemented by reference TRBV5-4 and TRBJ2-3, the full variable domain reads ETGVTQSPTHLIKTRGQQVTLRCSSQSGHNTVSWYQQALGQGPQFIFQYYREEENGRGNFPPRFSGLQFPNYSSELNVNALELDDSALYLCASRERAGRTDTQYFGPGTRLTVL.

The V call is TRBV5-8, the J call TRBJ2-7; 11 nucleotides align to TRBD2. The junction had 3 bases not matched to a gene; V was cut back by 5 bases and J by 5 bases. This CDR3 spans 13 amino acids. In germline, CDR1 is SGHTS, CDR2 YDEGEE. CDR3 sequence: CASSFSGRDEQYF. The CDR3 DNA reads as TGTGCCAGCAGTTTTAGCGGGAGGGACGAGCAGTACTTC.

V and J are TRBV7-2 and TRBJ2-5, with 8 nucleotides matching TRBD2. Germline values: CDR1 SGHTA, CDR2 FQGNSA. J lost 9 bases, V lost 1 base, and 13 bases had no gene match. This CDR3 has 16 residues. In nucleotides, the CDR3 is TGTGCCAGCAGCTTAGGGTTTAGCGGGGAACGTGTCCCCCAGTACTTC. This encodes CASSLGFSGERVPQYF. Full variable domain (rest looked up from reference TRBV7-2 and TRBJ2-5): GAGVSQSPSNKVTEKGKDVELRCDPISGHTALYWYRQSLGQGLEFLIYFQGNSAPDKSGLPSDRFSAERTGGSVSTLTIQRTQQEDSAVYLCASSLGFSGERVPQYFGPGTRLLVL.

The V and J genes are TRBV5-8 and TRBJ1-5; D is unclear. V was clipped by 4 bases and J by 4 bases, with 12 bases between them. The CDR3 is made up of 14 amino acids. In germline, CDR1 is SGHTS, CDR2 YDEGEE. CDR3 in DNA: TGTGCCAGCAGCCCCGTCGGTGATAATCAGCCCCAGCATTTT. It encodes CASSPVGDNQPQHF.

V usage is TRBV4-1 and J usage is TRBJ2-7; TRBD2 agrees at 8 bases. Trimming took 1 base from V and 3 from J; bases not matched to a gene: 14. Germline CDR1 MGHRA, CDR2 YSYEKL. The CDR3 consists of 18 residues. The CDR3 spells CASSQGDGGPGLVYEQYF. In DNA form, the CDR3 reads TGCGCCAGCAGCCAAGGGGACGGCGGACCGGGACTAGTCTACGAGCAGTACTTC.

The chain is built from TRBV7-9 and TRBJ2-7; 11 bases align to TRBD1. With 4 bases clipped from V and 3 bases from J, the junction kept 5 bases outside the gene matches. The CDR3 extends over 15 amino acids. CDR1 and CDR2 from the germline V gene are SEHNR and FQNEAQ (reference sequence). CDR3 sequence reads: CASSSAGQGDYEQYF. The CDR3 DNA sequence: TGTGCCAGCAGCTCCGCGGGACAGGGGGACTACGAGCAGTACTTC.

This clone was seen only a few times. V and J are TRBV19 and TRBJ2-5, with TRBD1 matching over 8 bases. CDR1 and CDR2 from the germline V gene are LNHDA and SQIVND (reference sequence). This CDR3 has 15 residues. V gave up 6 bases and J gave up 5 bases; unmatched junction bases: 11. CDR3 in amino acids: CASSMSRGRGETQYF. CDR3 in DNA: TGTGCCAGTAGCATGAGCAGGGGGCGCGGGGAGACCCAGTACTTC.

This clone was recorded only once. The chain has TRBV27 and TRBJ2-1, with TRBD2 as a possible D gene (5 bases). CDR3 size: 16 residues. The germline gives CDR1 MNHEY, CDR2 SMNVEV (reference sequence). Trimming left V 5 bases short and J 3 bases short, with 17 bases between. The CDR3 DNA reads as TGTGCCAGCAGTCCGAACCGGGAACCCATCTACAATGAGCAGTTCTTC. This gives the protein CASSPNREPIYNEQFF.

V usage is TRBV4-3 and J usage is TRBJ1-1, with TRBD1 as a possible D gene (6 bases). The CDR3 is 13 amino acids. The ends were cut back, 3 bases at V and 1 base at J, with 6 bases in the middle. Germline V gives CDR1 LGHNA, CDR2 YSLEER. The CDR3 region has the DNA TGCGCCAGCAGCCAGACAGGGAACACTGAAGCTTTCTTT. Amino acid sequence: CASSQTGNTEAFF.

Written as DNA, the CDR3 is TGTGCCAGCAGCTTAGGACTAGCGGGAGAGGACTCCTACGAGCAGTACTTC. Amino acids: CASSLGLAGEDSYEQYF. The rearrangement links TRBV5-8 to TRBJ2-7; 13 bases map to TRBD2. Germline V lookup: CDR1 SGHTS, CDR2 YDEGEE. This CDR3 region has 17 residues. The junction had 5 bases not matched to a gene; V was cut back by 2 bases and J by 0 bases.

The chain links TRBV6-1 to TRBJ1-2; D unresolved. The V gene's germline CDR1 is MNHNS and CDR2 SASEGT. The ends were cut back, 3 bases at V and 4 bases at J, with 12 bases in the middle. The CDR3 is made up of 14 amino acids. The CDR3 is CASSDGGPSYGYTF. The CDR3 region has the DNA TGTGCCAGCAGTGATGGCGGGCCCTCCTATGGCTACACCTTC.

For this clone: A read error may account for a junction end that differs from germline. The J gene is TRBJ2-1, the V gene TRBV7-2; 12 bases fit TRBD2. Germline V lookup: CDR1 SGHTA, CDR2 FQGNSA. The CDR3 covers 17 residues. The CDR3 DNA follows: TGTGCCAGCAGCTTAGTACCTAGCGGGAGGGTCTACTATGAGCAGTTCTTC. Translating it yields CASSLVPSGRVYYEQFF.

The chain combines TRBV6-1 with TRBJ1-5; possible D gene TRBD1, 6 bases. The CDR3 spans 13 residues. Germline values: CDR1 MNHNS, CDR2 SASEGT. The V and J ends lost 8 bases and 5 bases respectively, with 13 bases between them. Here the CDR3 reads CASLGQPYQPQHF. Here the CDR3 DNA reads TGTGCCAGCCTCGGACAGCCCTATCAGCCCCAGCATTTT.

This clone showed up just a few times. The gene calls are TRBV5-1 and TRBJ2-3; weak D call: TRBD1 (5 bases). The germline V gene encodes CDR1 SGHRS and CDR2 YFSETQ. Trimming stripped 7 bases from V and 2 bases from J, with 14 bases between. The CDR3 extends over 14 amino acids. The CDR3 DNA reads as TGCGCCAGCGGCAAGGGGCGCTACACAGATACGCAGTATTTT. As protein: CASGKGRYTDTQYF.

V and J are TRBV4-1 and TRBJ2-1; a weak D match, TRBD2 (5 bases). V lost 0 bases and J 10 bases, leaving 13 bases between the germline ends. Looked up from germline, CDR1 is MGHRA and CDR2 is YSYEKL. This CDR3 is 14 amino acids long. CDR3 region: CASSQDVWGEEQFF. Here the CDR3 DNA reads TGCGCCAGCAGCCAAGATGTTTGGGGAGAGGAGCAGTTCTTC.

The chain links TRBV7-4 to TRBJ2-2; TRBD1 matches at 8 bases. The CDR3 runs 13 residues. J lost 7 bases, V lost 4 bases, and 2 bases had no gene match. Germline lookup yields CDR1 SGHVT and CDR2 SQSDAQ. The CDR3, as DNA: TGTGCCAGCAGCTCTGGGACAGGCGGGGAGCTGTTTTTT. Amino acids: CASSSGTGGELFF.

This clone was seen a handful of times. The chain joins TRBV5-1 to TRBJ1-1; D remains unclear. The CDR3 sequence is 14 residues long. The germline V gene has CDR1 SGHRS and CDR2 YFSETQ. Deletions cut 1 base from V and 3 bases from J, with 10 bases between. CDR3 sequence: CASSLTGHHTEAFF. The CDR3 DNA reads as TGCGCCAGCAGCTTGACCGGTCACCACACTGAAGCTTTCTTT.

This rearrangement joins TRBV5-1 to TRBJ2-5; D gene unclear. The germline V and J ends were trimmed by 2 bases and 3 bases, with 5 bases remaining between them. This CDR3 contains 12 residues. Germline CDR1 is SGHRS and CDR2 is YFSETQ. The CDR3: CASSFPEETQYF. The CDR3 DNA sequence: TGCGCCAGCAGCTTCCCAGAAGAGACCCAGTACTTC.

This clone came up a few times. CDR3 in amino acids: CASSQSGTGECEQYF. The DNA for the CDR3 is TGTGCCAGCAGCCAATCCGGGACAGGGGAGTGCGAGCAGTACTTC. The chain links TRBV14 to TRBJ2-7; 10 nucleotides align to TRBD1. This CDR3 comprises 15 residues. Trimming removed 2 bases from V and 6 bases from J; junction bases left unmatched: 7. CDR1 and CDR2 from the germline V gene are SGHDN and FVKESK.

The chain has TRBV21-1 and TRBJ1-5. TRBV21-1 is noted as a pseudogene. The CDR3 loop spans 16 amino acids. In DNA form, the CDR3 reads TGTGCCAGCAGCAAAATTGGAGGTACGTTAAATCAGCCCCAGCATTTT. This encodes CASSKIGGTLNQPQHF.

The rearrangement uses TRBV5-8 and TRBJ1-5; D may be TRBD1 (5 bases). The germline V gene encodes CDR1 SGHTS and CDR2 YDEGEE. The CDR3 runs 15 residues. Trimming pared 1 base from V and 3 bases from J, leaving 11 bases between. CDR3 sequence (DNA): TGTGCCAGCAGCTTGAGATGGACACTCAATCAGCCCCAGCATTTT. This translates into CASSLRWTLNQPQHF. The whole variable domain, filled in from reference TRBV5-8 and TRBJ1-5, reads EAGVTQSPTHLIKTRGQQATLRCSPISGHTSVYWYQQALGLGLQFLLWYDEGEERNRGNFPPRFSGRQFPNYSSELNVNALELEDSALYLCASSLRWTLNQPQHFGDGTRLSIL.